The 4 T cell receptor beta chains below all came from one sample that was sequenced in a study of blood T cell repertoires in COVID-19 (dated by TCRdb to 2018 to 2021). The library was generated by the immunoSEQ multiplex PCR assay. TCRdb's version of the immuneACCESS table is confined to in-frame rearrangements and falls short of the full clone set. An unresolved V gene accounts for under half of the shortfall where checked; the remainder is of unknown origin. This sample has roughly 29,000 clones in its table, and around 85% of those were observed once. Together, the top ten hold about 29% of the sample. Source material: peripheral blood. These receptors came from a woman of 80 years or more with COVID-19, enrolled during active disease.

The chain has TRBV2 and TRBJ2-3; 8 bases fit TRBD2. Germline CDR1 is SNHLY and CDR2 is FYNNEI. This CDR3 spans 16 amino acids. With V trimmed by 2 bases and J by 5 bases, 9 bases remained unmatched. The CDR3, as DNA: TGTGCCAGCAGTGAAATGGGCGGGGGGCTGAAAGATACGCAGTATTTT. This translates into CASSEMGGGLKDTQYF. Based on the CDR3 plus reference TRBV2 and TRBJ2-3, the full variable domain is EPEVTQTPSHQVTQMGQEVILRCVPISNHLYFYWYRQILGQKVEFLVSFYNNEISEKSEIFDDQFSVERPDGSNFTLKIRSTKLEDSAMYFCASSEMGGGLKDTQYFGPGTRLTVL.

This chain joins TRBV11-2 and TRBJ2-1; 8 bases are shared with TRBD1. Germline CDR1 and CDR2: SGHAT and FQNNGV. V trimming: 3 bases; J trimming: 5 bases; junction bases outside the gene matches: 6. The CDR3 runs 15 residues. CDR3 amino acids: CASSFRPGQDNEQFF. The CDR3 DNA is TGTGCCAGCAGCTTTCGACCGGGACAGGACAATGAGCAGTTCTTC.

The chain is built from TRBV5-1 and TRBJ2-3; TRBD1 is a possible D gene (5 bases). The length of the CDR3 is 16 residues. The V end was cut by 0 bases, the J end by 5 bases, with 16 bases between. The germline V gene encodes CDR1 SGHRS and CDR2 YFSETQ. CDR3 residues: CASSLGTLTPQDTQYF. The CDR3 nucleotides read TGCGCCAGCAGCTTGGGGACACTCACCCCCCAAGATACGCAGTATTTT.

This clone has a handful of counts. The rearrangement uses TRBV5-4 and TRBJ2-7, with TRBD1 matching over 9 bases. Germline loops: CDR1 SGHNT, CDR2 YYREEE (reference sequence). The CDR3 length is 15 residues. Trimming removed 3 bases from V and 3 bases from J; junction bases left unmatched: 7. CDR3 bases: TGTGCCAGCAGCTCCCCGGGACAGGGTATCTACGAGCAGTACTTC. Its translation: CASSSPGQGIYEQYF. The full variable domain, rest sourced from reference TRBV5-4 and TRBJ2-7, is ETGVTQSPTHLIKTRGQQVTLRCSSQSGHNTVSWYQQALGQGPQFIFQYYREEENGRGNFPPRFSGLQFPNYSSELNVNALELDDSALYLCASSSPGQGIYEQYFGPGTRLTVT.